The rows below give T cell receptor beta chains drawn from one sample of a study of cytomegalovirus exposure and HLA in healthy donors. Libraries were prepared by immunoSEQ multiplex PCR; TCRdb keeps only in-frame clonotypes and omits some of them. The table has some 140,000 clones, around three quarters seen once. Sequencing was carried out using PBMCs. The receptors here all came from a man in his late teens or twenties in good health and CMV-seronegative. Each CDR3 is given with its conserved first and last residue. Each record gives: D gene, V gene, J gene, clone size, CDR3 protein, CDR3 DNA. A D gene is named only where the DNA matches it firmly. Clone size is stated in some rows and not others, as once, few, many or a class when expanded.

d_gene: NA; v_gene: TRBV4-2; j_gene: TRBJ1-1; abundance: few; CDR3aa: CASSNTGTLNTEAFF; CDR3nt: TGTGCCAGCAGCAATACCGGGACATTGAACACTGAAGCTTTCTTT
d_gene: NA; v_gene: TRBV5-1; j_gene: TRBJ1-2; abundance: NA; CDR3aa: CASSLSPDSGYTF; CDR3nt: TGCGCCAGCAGCTTGTCCCCGGACTCTGGCTACACCTTC
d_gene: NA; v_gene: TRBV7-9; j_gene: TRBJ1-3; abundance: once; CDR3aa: CASSRDNSGNTIYF; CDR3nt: TGTGCCAGCAGCCGAGACAACTCTGGAAACACCATATATTTT
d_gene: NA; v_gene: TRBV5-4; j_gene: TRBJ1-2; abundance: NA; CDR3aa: CASSPTTAGDYGYTF; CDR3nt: TGTGCCAGCAGCCCGACGACAGCGGGGGACTATGGCTACACCTTC
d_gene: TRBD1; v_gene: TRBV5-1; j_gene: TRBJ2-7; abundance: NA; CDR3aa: CASSLSPGQGSYEQYF; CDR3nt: TGCGCCAGCAGCTTGTCTCCGGGACAGGGCTCCTACGAGCAGTACTTC
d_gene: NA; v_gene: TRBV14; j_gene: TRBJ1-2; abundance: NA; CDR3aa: CASSQPDRNFYGYTF; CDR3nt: TGTGCCAGCAGCCAACCCGACAGGAACTTCTATGGCTACACCTTC
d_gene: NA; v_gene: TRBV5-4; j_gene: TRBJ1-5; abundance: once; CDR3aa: CASSLGGGNQPQHF; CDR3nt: TGTGCCAGCAGCTTGGGGGGAGGGAATCAGCCCCAGCATTTT
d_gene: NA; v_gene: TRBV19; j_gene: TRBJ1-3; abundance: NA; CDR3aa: CASSTEGGSGNTIYF; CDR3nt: TGTGCCAGTAGTACAGAGGGGGGCTCTGGAAACACCATATATTTT
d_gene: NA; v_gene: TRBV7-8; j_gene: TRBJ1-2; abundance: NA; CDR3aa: CASSPEGVRRDGYTF; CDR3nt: TGTGCCAGCAGCCCCGAGGGGGTTCGTAGGGATGGCTACACCTTC
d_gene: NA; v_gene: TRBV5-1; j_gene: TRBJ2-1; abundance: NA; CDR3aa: CASEPGQINNEQFF; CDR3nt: TGCGCCAGCGAGCCAGGTCAAATAAACAATGAGCAGTTCTTC
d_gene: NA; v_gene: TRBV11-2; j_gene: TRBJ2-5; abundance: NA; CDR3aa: CASSLRAQETQYF; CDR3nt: TGTGCCAGCAGCTTGCGGGCCCAAGAGACCCAGTACTTC
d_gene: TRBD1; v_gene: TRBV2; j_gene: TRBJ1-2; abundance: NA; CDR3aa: CASTDRGPGYTF; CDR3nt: TGTGCCAGCACCGACAGGGGGCCTGGCTACACCTTC
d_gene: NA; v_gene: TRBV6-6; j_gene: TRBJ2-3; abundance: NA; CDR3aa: CASSYSGVSTDTQYF; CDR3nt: TGTGCCAGCAGTTATTCCGGGGTGAGCACAGATACGCAGTATTTT
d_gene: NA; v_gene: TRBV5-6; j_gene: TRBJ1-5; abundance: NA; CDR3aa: CASSFQVDQPQHF; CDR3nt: TGTGCCAGCAGCTTTCAGGTGGATCAGCCCCAGCATTTT
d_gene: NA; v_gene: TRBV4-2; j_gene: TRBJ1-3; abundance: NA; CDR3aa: CASSQGDIDSGNTIYF; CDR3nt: TGTGCCAGCAGCCAAGGGGACATCGACTCTGGAAACACCATATATTTT
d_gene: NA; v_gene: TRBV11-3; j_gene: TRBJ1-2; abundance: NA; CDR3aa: CASSSGGGGLTLYGYTF; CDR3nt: TGTGCCAGCAGTTCGGGTGGGGGGGGCCTTACCCTCTATGGCTACACCTTC
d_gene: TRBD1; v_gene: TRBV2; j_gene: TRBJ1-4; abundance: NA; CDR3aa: CASSEPQGVGEKLFF; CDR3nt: TGTGCCAGCAGTGAACCGCAGGGGGTTGGGGAAAAACTGTTTTTT
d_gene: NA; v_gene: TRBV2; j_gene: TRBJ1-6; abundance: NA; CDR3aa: CASSEALRESPLHF; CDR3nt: TGTGCCAGCAGTGAAGCTCTTCGGGAGTCACCCCTCCACTTT